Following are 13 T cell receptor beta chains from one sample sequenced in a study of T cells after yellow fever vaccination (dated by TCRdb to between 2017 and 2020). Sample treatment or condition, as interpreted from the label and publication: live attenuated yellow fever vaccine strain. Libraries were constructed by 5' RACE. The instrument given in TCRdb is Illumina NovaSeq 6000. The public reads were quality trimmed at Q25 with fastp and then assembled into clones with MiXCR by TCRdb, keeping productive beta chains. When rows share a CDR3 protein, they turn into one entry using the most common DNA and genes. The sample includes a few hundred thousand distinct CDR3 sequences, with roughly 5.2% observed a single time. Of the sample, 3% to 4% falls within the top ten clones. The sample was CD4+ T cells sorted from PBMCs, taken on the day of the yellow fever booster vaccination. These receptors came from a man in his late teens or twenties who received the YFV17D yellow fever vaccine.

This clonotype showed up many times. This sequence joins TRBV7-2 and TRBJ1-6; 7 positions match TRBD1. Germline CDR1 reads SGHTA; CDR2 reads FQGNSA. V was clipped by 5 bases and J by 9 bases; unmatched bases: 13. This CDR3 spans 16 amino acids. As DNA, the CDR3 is TGTGCCAGCAGCCCCCGCCGACAGGGTGGCGGTTCACCCCTCCACTTT. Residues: CASSPRRQGGGSPLHF.

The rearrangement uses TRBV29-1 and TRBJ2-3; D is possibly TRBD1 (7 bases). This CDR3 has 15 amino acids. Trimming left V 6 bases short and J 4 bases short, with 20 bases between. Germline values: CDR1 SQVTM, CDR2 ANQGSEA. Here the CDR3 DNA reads TGCAGCGTCGGTGGTTTTCAGGGGGGCGCAGATACGCAGTATTTT. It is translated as CSVGGFQGGADTQYF.

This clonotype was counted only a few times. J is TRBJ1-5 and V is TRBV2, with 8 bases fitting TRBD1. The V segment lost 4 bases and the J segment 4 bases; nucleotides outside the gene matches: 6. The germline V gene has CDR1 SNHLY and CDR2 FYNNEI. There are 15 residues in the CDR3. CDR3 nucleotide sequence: TGTGCCAGCAGTGCGCCGGGACAGGCGAATCAGCCCCAGCATTTT. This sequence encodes CASSAPGQANQPQHF.

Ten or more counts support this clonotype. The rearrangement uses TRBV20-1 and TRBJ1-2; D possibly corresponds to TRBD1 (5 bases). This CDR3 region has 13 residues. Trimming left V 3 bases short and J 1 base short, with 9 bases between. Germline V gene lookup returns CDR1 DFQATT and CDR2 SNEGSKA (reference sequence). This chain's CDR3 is CSASLGGNYGYTF. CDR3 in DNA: TGCAGTGCTAGCCTGGGGGGTAACTATGGCTACACCTTC.

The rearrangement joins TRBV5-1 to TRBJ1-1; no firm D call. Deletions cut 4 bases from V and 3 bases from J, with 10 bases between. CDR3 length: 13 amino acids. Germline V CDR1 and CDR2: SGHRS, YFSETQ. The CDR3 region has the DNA TGCGCCAGCAGCGTCGACGGGGACACTGAAGCTTTCTTT. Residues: CASSVDGDTEAFF.

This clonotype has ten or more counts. CDR3 region: CASSQELAMNTGELFF. CDR3 DNA: TGCGCCAGCAGCCAAGAGCTAGCGATGAACACCGGGGAGCTGTTTTTT. The gene calls are TRBV4-3 and TRBJ2-2; perhaps TRBD2 as D (6 bases). The length of the CDR3 is 16 residues. Looked up from germline, CDR1 is LGHNA and CDR2 is YSLEER. V was pared by 0 bases and J by 1 base, with 9 bases between.

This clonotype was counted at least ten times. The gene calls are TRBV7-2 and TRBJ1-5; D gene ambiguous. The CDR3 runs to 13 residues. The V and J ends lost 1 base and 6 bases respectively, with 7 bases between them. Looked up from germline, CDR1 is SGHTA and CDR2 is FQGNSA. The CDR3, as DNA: TGTGCCAGCAGCTTAGAGGTACTTCAGCCCCAGCATTTT. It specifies CASSLEVLQPQHF. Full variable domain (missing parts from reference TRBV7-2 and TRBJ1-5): GAGVSQSPSNKVTEKGKDVELRCDPISGHTALYWYRQSLGQGLEFLIYFQGNSAPDKSGLPSDRFSAERTGGSVSTLTIQRTQQEDSAVYLCASSLEVLQPQHFGDGTRLSIL.

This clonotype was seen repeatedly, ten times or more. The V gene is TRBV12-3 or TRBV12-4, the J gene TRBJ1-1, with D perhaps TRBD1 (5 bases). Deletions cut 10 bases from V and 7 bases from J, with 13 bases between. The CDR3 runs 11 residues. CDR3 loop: CATQTGIEAFF. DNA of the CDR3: TGTGCCACCCAAACAGGAATTGAAGCTTTCTTT.

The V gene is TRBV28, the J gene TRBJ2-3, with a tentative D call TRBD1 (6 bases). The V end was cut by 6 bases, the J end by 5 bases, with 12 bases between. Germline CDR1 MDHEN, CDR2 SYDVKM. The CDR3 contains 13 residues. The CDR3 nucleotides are TGTGCCAGCAGGCTCACAGGGATAGATACGCAGTATTTT. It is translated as CASRLTGIDTQYF.

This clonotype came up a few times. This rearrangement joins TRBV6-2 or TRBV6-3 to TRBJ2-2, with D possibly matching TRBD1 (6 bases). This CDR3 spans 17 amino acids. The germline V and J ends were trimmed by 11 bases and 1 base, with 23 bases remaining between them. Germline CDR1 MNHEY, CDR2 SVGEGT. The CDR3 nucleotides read TGTGCCTCTACTTCGGGACACAAAGTGGGGAACACCGGGGAGCTGTTTTTT. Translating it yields CASTSGHKVGNTGELFF.

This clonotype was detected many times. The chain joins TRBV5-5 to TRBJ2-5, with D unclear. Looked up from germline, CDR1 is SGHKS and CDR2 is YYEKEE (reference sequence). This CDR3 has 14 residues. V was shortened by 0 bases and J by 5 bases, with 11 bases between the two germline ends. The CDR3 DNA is TGTGCCAGCAGCTTGGGTCCGGGTAGCGAGACCCAGTACTTC. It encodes CASSLGPGSETQYF.

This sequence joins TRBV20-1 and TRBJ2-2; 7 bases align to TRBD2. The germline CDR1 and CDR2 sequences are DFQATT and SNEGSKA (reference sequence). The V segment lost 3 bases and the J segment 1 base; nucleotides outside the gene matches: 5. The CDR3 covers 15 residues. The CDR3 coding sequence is TGCAGTGCTAGGGTCGGCGGGGGGAACACCGGGGAGCTGTTTTTT. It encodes CSARVGGGNTGELFF.

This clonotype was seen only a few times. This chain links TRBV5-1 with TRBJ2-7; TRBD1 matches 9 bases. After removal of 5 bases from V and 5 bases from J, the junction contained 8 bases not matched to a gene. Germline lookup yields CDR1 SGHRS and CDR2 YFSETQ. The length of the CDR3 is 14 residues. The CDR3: CASRYDGTGNEQYF. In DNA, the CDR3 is TGCGCCAGCAGATATGACGGGACAGGGAACGAGCAGTACTTC.